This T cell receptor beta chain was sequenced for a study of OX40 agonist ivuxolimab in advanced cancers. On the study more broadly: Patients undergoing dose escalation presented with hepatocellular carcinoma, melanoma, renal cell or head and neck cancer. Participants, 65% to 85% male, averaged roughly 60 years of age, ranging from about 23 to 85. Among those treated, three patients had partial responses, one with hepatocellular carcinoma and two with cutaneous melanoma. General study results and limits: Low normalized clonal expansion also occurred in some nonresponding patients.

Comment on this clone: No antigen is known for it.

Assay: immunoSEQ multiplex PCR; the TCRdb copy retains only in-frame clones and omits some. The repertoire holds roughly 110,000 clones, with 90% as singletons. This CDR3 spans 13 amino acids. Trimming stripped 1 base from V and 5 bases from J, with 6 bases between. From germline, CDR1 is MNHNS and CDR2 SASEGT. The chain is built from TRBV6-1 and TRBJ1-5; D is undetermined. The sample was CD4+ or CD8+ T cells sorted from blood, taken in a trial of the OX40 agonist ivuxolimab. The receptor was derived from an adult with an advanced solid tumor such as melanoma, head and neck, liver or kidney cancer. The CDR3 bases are TGTGCCAGCAGTGAAGTAAGGGATCAGCCCCAGCATTTT. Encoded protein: CASSEVRDQPQHF.